One and the same sample provided the 21 T cell receptor beta chains below, sequenced in a study of cytomegalovirus exposure and HLA in healthy donors. Method: immunoSEQ multiplex PCR; TCRdb's copy keeps in-frame clones and lacks some. This sample carries tens of thousands of clones, approximately 89% of them seen once, and the ten largest clones take around 16%. Sequenced material: PBMCs. The receptors were sampled from a woman younger than 30 in good health and CMV-seronegative.

The V gene is TRBV25-1, the J gene TRBJ1-2, with TRBD1 identical over 12 bases. CDR3 size: 16 residues. Germline values: CDR1 MGHDK, CDR2 SYGVNS. Germline trimming cut 7 bases from V and 4 bases from J; bases unmatched to any gene: 10. This CDR3 reads CASTKGAGQGAYGYTF. The CDR3 bases are TGTGCCAGCACCAAGGGAGCGGGACAGGGGGCCTATGGCTACACCTTC.

J is TRBJ1-3 and V is TRBV13; D is undetermined. V was shortened by 3 bases and J by 0 bases, with 15 bases between the two germline ends. Germline V gene sequence: CDR1 PRHDT, CDR2 FYEKMQ (reference sequence). The CDR3 is 17 residues long. CDR3 region: CASSFRTATISGNTIYF. As DNA, the CDR3 is TGTGCCAGCAGCTTCCGCACAGCGACTATCTCTGGAAACACCATATATTTT.

This chain connects TRBV18 to TRBJ2-7; 8 nucleotides line up with TRBD2. Unmatched junction bases numbered 6, after V lost 3 bases and J lost 5 bases. The CDR3 runs to 14 residues. Per the germline V gene, CDR1 is KGHSH and CDR2 is LQKENI. In DNA, the CDR3 is TGTGCCAGCTCACCTCAGCGGGAGAGTGACGAGCAGTACTTC. This sequence encodes CASSPQRESDEQYF.

The genes are TRBV7-2 and TRBJ1-3, with TRBD1 matching over 7 bases. The trim removed 4 bases at V and 0 bases at J, leaving 6 bases unmatched. The CDR3 is made up of 16 amino acids. The germline CDR1 and CDR2 sequences are SGHTA and FQGNSA. DNA of the CDR3: TGTGCCAGCAGCTCCTCCGGGACAGCCTCTGGAAACACCATATATTTT. Translation: CASSSSGTASGNTIYF.

The genes are TRBV5-5 and TRBJ2-1; D possibly corresponds to TRBD2 (5 bases). The CDR3 loop spans 12 amino acids. V was trimmed by 4 bases and J by 9 bases, leaving 11 bases between them. CDR1 and CDR2 (germline): SGHKS, YYEKEE (reference sequence). The CDR3 spells CASSQAVGEQFF. Here the CDR3 DNA reads TGTGCCAGCAGCCAAGCGGTGGGTGAGCAGTTCTTC.

The CDR3 sequence: CASSLGTSGSYTQYF. The CDR3 region has the DNA TGTGCCAGCAGCTTGGGGACTAGCGGATCTTATACGCAGTATTTT. J is TRBJ2-3 and V is TRBV7-3; TRBD2 agrees at 11 bases. The CDR3 consists of 15 residues. V lost 3 bases and J lost 7; bases outside the gene matches: 6. Germline V gives CDR1 SGHTA, CDR2 FQGTGA.

The chain has TRBV6-5 and TRBJ1-5; possibly TRBD1 for D (6 bases). Deletions cut 6 bases from V and 1 base from J, with 10 bases between. CDR3 length equals 14 residues. Germline values: CDR1 MNHEY, CDR2 SVGAGI. CDR3 sequence (DNA): TGTGCCAGCAGAGAAACAGGGAGCAATCAGCCCCAGCATTTT. This translates into CASRETGSNQPQHF.

In its sample, this clone was seen a few times. The chain combines TRBV11-3 with TRBJ2-3, with TRBD2 matching over 11 bases. Trimming at V came to 5 bases and at J to 2 bases, leaving 6 bases not matched to a gene. In germline, CDR1 is SGHNT, CDR2 YENEEA. The length of the CDR3 is 16 residues. CDR3 in DNA: TGTGCCAGCAGCCAGACTAGCGGGGCTACCACAGATACGCAGTATTTT. Translation: CASSQTSGATTDTQYF.

This clone was counted a few times. This sequence joins TRBV30 and TRBJ2-1; D is ambiguous. Germline CDR1 reads GTSNPN; CDR2 reads SVGIG (reference sequence). V lost 2 bases and J 9 bases, leaving 8 bases between the germline ends. CDR3 length: 11 residues. The CDR3 DNA reads TGTGCCTGGAGTCGGTTCGGTGAGCAGTTCTTC. It encodes CAWSRFGEQFF.

The V gene is TRBV27, the J gene TRBJ1-3; D remains unclear. The CDR3 spans 15 residues. Germline CDR1 and CDR2: MNHEY and SMNVEV (reference sequence). Trimming removed 1 base at V and 0 bases at J, with 7 bases between. The CDR3 is CASSLFVGSGNTIYF. CDR3 bases: TGTGCCAGCAGTTTATTTGTCGGCTCTGGAAACACCATATATTTT.

The chain uses TRBV14 and TRBJ2-1; D remains ambiguous. The germline CDR1 and CDR2 sequences are SGHDN and FVKESK. CDR3 length: 12 residues. V lost 1 base to trimming and J lost 8 bases, with 6 bases between them. CDR3 sequence: CASSQGRYEQFF. DNA for the CDR3: TGTGCCAGCAGCCAAGGCAGATATGAGCAGTTCTTC.

The chain combines TRBV4-2 with TRBJ1-1; TRBD1 agrees at 11 bases. The V gene's germline CDR1 is LGHNA and CDR2 YNFKEQ. The V and J ends lost 3 bases and 5 bases, in that order; junction bases with no gene match: 5. The CDR3 covers 15 residues. DNA of the CDR3: TGTGCCAGCAGCCAGGACAGGGGGCAGGGAACTGAAGCTTTCTTT. Amino acids: CASSQDRGQGTEAFF.

V and J are TRBV28 and TRBJ2-7; no definite D call. Trimming removed 5 bases at V and 4 bases at J, with 12 bases between. The V gene's germline CDR1 is MDHEN and CDR2 SYDVKM. This CDR3 is built from 13 residues. The CDR3 loop is CASSPDWSYEQYF. CDR3 DNA: TGTGCCAGCAGTCCAGACTGGTCGTACGAGCAGTACTTC.

The genes are TRBV7-9 and TRBJ2-7, with TRBD2 identical over 8 bases. The J segment lost 4 bases and the V segment lost 1 base, leaving 3 bases of the junction unmatched. Germline loops: CDR1 SEHNR, CDR2 FQNEAQ (reference sequence). CDR3 length equals 14 residues. In DNA form, the CDR3 reads TGTGCCAGCAGCTTAGTTACTAGCGGATACGAGCAGTACTTC. Translation: CASSLVTSGYEQYF. Using reference TRBV7-9 and TRBJ2-7 for the parts outside the CDR3, the full variable domain is DTGVSQNPRHKITKRGQNVTFRCDPISEHNRLYWYRQTLGQGPEFLTYFQNEAQLEKSRLLSDRFSAERPKGSFSTLEIQRTEQGDSAMYLCASSLVTSGYEQYFGPGTRLTVT.

The J gene is TRBJ2-3, the V gene TRBV7-9; 12 nucleotides match TRBD2. Germline CDR1 is SEHNR and CDR2 is FQNEAQ (reference sequence). The V gene end was trimmed by 4 bases and the J gene end by 4 bases; junction bases not matched to a gene: 6. This CDR3 comprises 16 residues. CDR3 in DNA: TGTGCCAGCAGCTCAACGACTAGCGGGAGAGCAGATACGCAGTATTTT. Translation gives CASSSTTSGRADTQYF.

The chain combines TRBV6-5 with TRBJ1-2, with 7 bases identical to TRBD1. The CDR3 totals 13 residues. V shed 6 bases, J shed 8 bases, and the junction held 9 bases outside the gene matches. Germline V gene data show CDR1 as MNHEY and CDR2 as SVGAGI. In DNA form, the CDR3 reads TGTGCCAGCAGCCTCACAGGGGCTGGAGGCTACACCTTC. Its translation is CASSLTGAGGYTF.

The CDR3 region is CASSLVEREQYF. CDR3 bases: TGTGCCAGCAGCTTAGTTGAACGGGAGCAGTACTTC. The chain joins TRBV7-2 to TRBJ2-7; D is unresolved. Germline V CDR1 and CDR2: SGHTA, FQGNSA. Trimming removed 1 base from V and 7 bases from J, with 8 bases in between. The CDR3 loop spans 12 amino acids.

J is TRBJ2-3 and V is TRBV2, with 8 bases that match TRBD2. CDR1 is SNHLY, CDR2 FYNNEI, per germline. The CDR3 is 16 residues long. The V segment lost 3 bases and the J segment 2 bases; nucleotides outside the gene matches: 7. In DNA form, the CDR3 reads TGTGCCAGCAGTGATGGTGCGGGGGGCTCCACAGATACGCAGTATTTT. This sequence encodes CASSDGAGGSTDTQYF.

This clone turned up a few times. This chain links TRBV30 with TRBJ1-1, with 9 positions matching TRBD1. The CDR3 consists of 13 residues. Germline V CDR1 and CDR2: GTSNPN, SVGIG (reference sequence). With 7 bases clipped from V and 4 bases from J, the junction kept 7 bases outside the gene matches. The CDR3 reads CALKQGAGTEAFF. Written as DNA, the CDR3 is TGTGCCTTGAAACAGGGGGCGGGCACTGAAGCTTTCTTT.

The chain recombines TRBV6-5 with TRBJ2-7, with D perhaps TRBD1 (6 bases). CDR1 MNHEY and CDR2 SVGAGI come from the germline V gene. V was clipped by 6 bases and J by 2 bases, with 11 bases between them. This CDR3 is built from 13 residues. The CDR3 bases are TGTGCCAGCAGCCACGGGACAACCTACGAGCAGTACTTC. Translated, it gives CASSHGTTYEQYF.

The table lists this clone with a count of one. V and J are TRBV6-5 and TRBJ1-1, with D perhaps TRBD1 (6 bases). The CDR3 is 15 residues long. Germline values: CDR1 MNHEY, CDR2 SVGAGI. V shed 6 bases and J shed 8 bases, with 22 bases lying between them. This CDR3 is CASRATQGTSQEAFF. As DNA, the CDR3 is TGTGCCAGCAGGGCTACGCAAGGGACATCACAGGAAGCTTTCTTT.